This T cell receptor beta chain comes out of a study of T cells in Graves' hyperthyroidism and ophthalmopathy (dated by TCRdb to about 2019). Study-level background: Peripheral blood was sampled at the time of initial diagnosis, prior to any treatment. To identify distinguishing TCR V-J signatures, a discovery cohort of 100 patients was used, comprising 40 to 45 with Graves' ophthalmopathy and some 60 with stable Graves' hyperthyroidism. An independent validation cohort of around 19 hyperthyroidism patients and some 15 patients who later progressed to ophthalmopathy tested prospective prediction of ophthalmopathy. The roughly 91 discovery patients were randomly divided into training and test sets at a 7:3 ratio. Thyroid tissue and blood T-cell repertoires from roughly 6 Graves' hyperthyroidism patients were also compared in the study. Once sampling was done, hyperthyroidism patients were given methimazole at a starting dose of 30 mg daily, whereas ophthalmopathy patients were given high-dose intravenous methylprednisolone. TCR Vbeta CDR3 sequencing of 120 to 150 peripheral blood samples (approximately 44 ophthalmopathy, 75 hyperthyroidism and approximately 17 progressor patients) is reported in the paper. Broader findings and caveats from the paper: A model built on a 13 V-J signature distinguished ophthalmopathy from stable hyperthyroidism, reaching roughly 88% sensitivity and around 82% specificity in cross-validation and 80%/75% in testing. Sample size was not statistically predetermined, and investigators were not blinded to group allocation. Most expanded thyroid clonotypes (frequency above 0.001) were also detected in blood, suggesting blood repertoires may reflect thyroid immune responses. In validation, the model predicted progression to ophthalmopathy a median of around 6.5 months before onset, with over 55% sensitivity and about 72% specificity.

Including cysteine and phenylalanine, the CDR3 has 15 amino acids. CDR3 DNA is the only sequence kept; it has 45 bases, read in frame from the first base. At the junction V is shortened by 1 base and J by 1 base, with 9 bases in between. The germline V gene gives CDR1 as SGHRS and CDR2 as YFSETQ. In the ophthalmopathy patients, disease was moderately to severely active, with a Clinical Activity Score of 3 or more, a NOSPECS grade of 4 or more, and a duration of less than 3 months. The study excluded patients with uncontrolled infections, other autoimmune diseases, pregnancy or lactation. Diagnoses were established on the basis of clinical symptoms, serum thyroxine and TRAb, thyroid ultrasound, and orbital computed tomography. PBMCs were isolated from more than 8 ml of fresh peripheral blood by Ficoll-Paque density gradient centrifugation. Trizol reagent was used to extract total RNA, and RNA quality was then checked on an Agilent 2100 Bioanalyzer.

About this clonotype: It has no known antigen specificity. No much larger clone exists at a distance of one base, and base qualities are not known.

TCR beta CDR3 regions were amplified from RNA transcripts. A first-round RT-PCR of the TCR CDR3 used the HTBI primer set with the Qiagen OneStep RT-PCR kit. Libraries were constructed in a second round of multiplex PCR, after which size selection and purification were performed. The libraries were sequenced on an Illumina HiSeq2000 using paired-end 100 bp reads. As for the authors' bioinformatics: SOAPnuke was used to process the raw data, with reads discarded if the reads contained adapters or uncalled bases, had a mean Phred below 15, or lacked an exact constant-primer or identifier match. High-quality paired reads were merged using COPE v1.2.5, and each unique nucleotide sequence was defined as a clonotype. MiTCR v1.1 was used to align the clonotypes against IMGT TRBV, TRBD and TRBJ reference segments. The analysis was restricted to V-J combinations with a frequency above 0.0001, which together covered roughly 99% of the repertoires. The TCS score was defined as the ratio of F50 (clonal expansion) to E x V (chaos), calculated using BLOSUM62-based TCRdist between CDR3 peptides within each V-J. Welch's t-statistics and random forest reduced 514 V-J features to 10 to 15, which were used in a naive Bayes classifier (R e1071). Using fastp trimming at Q25 and MiXCR clonotype assembly, TCRdb reanalyzed the public sequencing data and kept in-frame beta chains. Under each unique CDR3 protein, matching rows form one entry showing the most common genes and DNA. In this record, the V and J calls reflect TCRdb's handling and not the investigators' own analysis. Counted in this sample were 450,000 to 500,000 distinct CDR3 sequences; around a fifth of them appeared once. In total, the top ten clones hold approximately 49% of the sample.

Sequencing input: blood. This clonotype was obtained from a woman aged 65 to 85 with Graves' ophthalmopathy. Recombination joined TRBV5-1 with TRBJ1-5; TRBD1 could be the D gene, as 6 bases match. The encoded CDR3 is CASSLTGFSNQPQHF. The DNA sequence follows: TGCGCCAGCAGCTTGACAGGGTTCAGCAATCAGCCCCAGCATTTT.